The sequence of this TCR beta chain was determined in a study of T cells in Graves' hyperthyroidism and ophthalmopathy (dated 2019 in TCRdb). Context from the whole study: Peripheral blood samples were taken at initial diagnosis, before any treatment was given. To identify TCR V-J signatures that set the groups apart, the researchers used a discovery cohort of about a hundred patients, made up of around 42 with Graves' ophthalmopathy and about 60 with stable Graves' hyperthyroidism. An independent validation cohort of around 19 hyperthyroidism patients and 17 patients who later progressed to ophthalmopathy tested prospective prediction of ophthalmopathy. The 100 discovery patients were divided at random into training and test sets in a 7:3 ratio. The study also compared thyroid tissue and blood T-cell repertoires from about six Graves' hyperthyroidism patients. After sampling, hyperthyroidism patients received methimazole starting at 30 mg daily, and ophthalmopathy patients received high-dose intravenous methylprednisolone. According to the paper, TCR Vbeta CDR3 sequencing was carried out on about 140 peripheral blood samples, which came from fewer than 50 ophthalmopathy, 70 to 80 hyperthyroidism and about 17 progressor patients.

CDR1 SGHDN and CDR2 FVKESK are derived from the germline V gene. V loses 4 bases at its end and J loses 7 bases; junction bases beyond the gene matches: 5. The cysteine opens and the phenylalanine closes a CDR3 of 16 amino acids. The DNA shown is the 48-base CDR3, in frame from base 1. The full study reports these points: Most expanded thyroid clonotypes (frequency above 0.001) were also found in blood, which suggests that blood repertoires may mirror thyroid immune responses. In validation, the model predicted progression to ophthalmopathy with just under 71% sensitivity and roughly 72% specificity, a median of approximately 6.7 months before onset. In cross-validation, a model built on a 13 V-J signature told ophthalmopathy apart from stable hyperthyroidism with approximately 90% sensitivity and about 81% specificity, and in testing the same model reached 80%/75%. No statistical method was used to fix the sample size in advance, and group allocation was not hidden from the investigators.

The TCR beta CDR3 regions were amplified from the RNA transcripts. A first-round RT-PCR of the TCR CDR3 used the HTBI primer set with the Qiagen OneStep RT-PCR kit. A second multiplex PCR round built the libraries, followed by size selection and purification. Sequencing of the libraries was done on an Illumina HiSeq2000 using paired-end 100 bp reads. Per the original workflow: SOAPnuke was used to process the raw data, throwing out any read that contained adapters or uncalled bases, had a mean Phred below 15, or lacked an exact constant-primer or identifier match. High-quality paired reads were merged with COPE v1.2.5, and unique nucleotide sequences were defined as clonotypes. MiTCR v1.1 was used to align the clonotypes against IMGT TRBV, TRBD and TRBJ reference segments. The analysis was restricted to V-J combinations with a frequency above 0.0001, which together covered just over 99% of the repertoires. The TCS score was defined as F50 (clonal expansion) divided by E x V (chaos), with BLOSUM62-based TCRdist calculated between CDR3 peptides within each V-J. Welch's t-statistics and random forest reduced fewer than 600 V-J features to around 14, which were used in a naive Bayes classifier (R e1071). TCRdb reran the public reads through fastp at Q25 and MiXCR, keeping productive beta chains. Duplicate CDR3 protein sequences are folded into a single record with the most common DNA and genes. These V and J calls originate from TCRdb's pipeline instead of the authors' own analysis. The sample has hundreds of thousands of distinct CDR3 sequences on record, about 14% of them singletons. The ten most abundant clones make up 5.8% of the sample.

About this clonotype itself: Its target antigen remains unknown. It has no much larger one-base neighbor in the sample; base qualities were not kept.

Hyperthyroidism patients were newly diagnosed, had a disease duration of under 2 months, and were aged 18 to 65 years. Any patient with an uncontrolled infection, another autoimmune disease, pregnancy or lactation was excluded. Clinical symptoms, serum thyroxine and TRAb, thyroid ultrasound, and orbital computed tomography formed the basis for the diagnoses. Blood from progressor patients was collected at the time of first diagnosis with hyperthyroidism, before any ophthalmopathy symptoms had appeared. PBMCs were isolated from around 10 ml of fresh peripheral blood by Ficoll-Paque density gradient centrifugation. Progressor patients were initially diagnosed with Graves' hyperthyroidism and developed ophthalmopathy during follow-up. Total RNA was extracted using Trizol reagent, and RNA quality was assessed on an Agilent 2100 Bioanalyzer.

The clonotype originates from a woman aged 30 to 39 with Graves' hyperthyroidism that later progressed to Graves' ophthalmopathy. The sequence joins TRBV14 to TRBJ2-1; TRBD2 aligns with 15 central bases. The specimen was blood. The nucleotide sequence reads TGTGCCAGCAGCCGTCTCGGGACTAGCGGGGGGAATGAGCAGTTCTTC. This is translated as CASSRLGTSGGNEQFF.